This T cell receptor (beta chain) is drawn from a study of a mutant IDH1 vaccine in newly diagnosed glioma. The overall study: Pretreatment consisted of radiotherapy, temozolomide, or both, with most receiving both.

Whole-study findings and limits: Pseudoprogression seemingly bore no relation to changes in top peripheral T cell clonotypes.

The time point here: week 47, end of study. Topical imiquimod accompanied each vaccine dose, which consisted of 300 ug of mutant IDH1 20-mer peptide. TCRdb's copy holds only in-frame clones and misses some; the assay was immunoSEQ multiplex PCR. The sample shows tens of thousands of clones, 75% of them seen only once. This clone occurred once. Its antigen is as yet unknown. The CDR3 runs 14 residues. The germline V gene encodes CDR1 MRHNA and CDR2 SNTAGT. The V and J ends lost 3 bases and 7 bases, in that order; junction bases with no gene match: 4. This receptor was taken from a middle-aged man with glioma. The sequences come from PBMCs, collected from a glioma patient whose treatment included an IDH1 peptide vaccine. The chain uses TRBV6-4 and TRBJ2-1, with 9 positions matching TRBD2. The CDR3 DNA sequence: TGTGCCAGCAGTGAGCTAGCGGGATCAAATGAGCAGTTCTTC. This codes for CASSELAGSNEQFF.